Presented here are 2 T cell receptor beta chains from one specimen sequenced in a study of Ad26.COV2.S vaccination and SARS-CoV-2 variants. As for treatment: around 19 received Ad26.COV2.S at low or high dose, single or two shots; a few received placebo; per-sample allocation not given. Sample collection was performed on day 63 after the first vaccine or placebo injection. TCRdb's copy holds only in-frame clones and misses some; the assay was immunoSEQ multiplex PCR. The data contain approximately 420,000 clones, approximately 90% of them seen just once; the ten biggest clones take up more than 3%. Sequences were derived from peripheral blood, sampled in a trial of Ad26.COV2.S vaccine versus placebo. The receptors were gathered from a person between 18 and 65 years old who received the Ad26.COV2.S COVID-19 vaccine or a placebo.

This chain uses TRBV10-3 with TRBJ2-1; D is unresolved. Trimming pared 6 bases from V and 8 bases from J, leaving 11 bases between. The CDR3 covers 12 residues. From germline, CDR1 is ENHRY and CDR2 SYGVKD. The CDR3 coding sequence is TGTGCCATCAGCCAGGACCTGGATGAGCAGTTCTTC. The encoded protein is CAISQDLDEQFF.

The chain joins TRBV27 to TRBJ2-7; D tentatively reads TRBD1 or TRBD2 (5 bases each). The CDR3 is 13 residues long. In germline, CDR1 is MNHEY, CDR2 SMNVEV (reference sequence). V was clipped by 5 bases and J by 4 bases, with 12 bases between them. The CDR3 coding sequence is TGTGCCAGCAGTCCTTACTGGGGGTACGAGCAGTACTTC. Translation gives CASSPYWGYEQYF.